Below, 27 T cell receptor beta chains from the same sample are listed, as sequenced in a study of blood T cells in healthy people across ages. A second PCR of 7 to 11 cycles used a sample-barcoded 5' primer and a J-beta primer mix. Each CDR3 protein gets one entry after TCRdb re-called the 5' RACE reads with MiXCR. The data contain over 950,000 distinct CDR3 sequences, 30% to 40% of them seen just once; the ten biggest clones take up roughly 14%. Sequenced: blood. The source of these receptors is a man between 18 and 35 years old in good health.

This clonotype was detected only a few times. The V gene is TRBV2, the J gene TRBJ2-5, with D unresolved. Germline assignment: CDR1 SNHLY and CDR2 FYNNEI. CDR3 size: 15 residues. With 2 bases removed from V and 4 bases from J, the gap between germline ends came to 14 bases. CDR3 protein: CASSELTSAAETQYF. CDR3 DNA: TGTGCCAGCAGTGAACTTACGTCTGCGGCAGAGACCCAGTACTTC. Full variable domain (rest looked up from reference TRBV2 and TRBJ2-5): EPEVTQTPSHQVTQMGQEVILRCVPISNHLYFYWYRQILGQKVEFLVSFYNNEISEKSEIFDDQFSVERPDGSNFTLKIRSTKLEDSAMYFCASSELTSAAETQYFGPGTRLLVL.

The rearrangement joins TRBV6-1 to TRBJ2-5; D unresolved. Germline V gives CDR1 MNHNS, CDR2 SASEGT. The CDR3 is 15 residues long. V dropped 5 bases and J dropped 5 bases, with 18 bases sitting between them. The CDR3 DNA is TGTGCCAGCAGTCTAGGGTCTACCATTCTTGAGACCCAGTACTTC. Residues: CASSLGSTILETQYF.

This clonotype turned up a few times. The rearrangement joins TRBV10-3 to TRBJ1-5; possibly TRBD1 for D (6 bases). Deletions cut 5 bases from V and 0 bases from J, with 11 bases between. Germline V gene lookup returns CDR1 ENHRY and CDR2 SYGVKD. This CDR3 is built from 15 residues. CDR3 residues: CAISRGDNSNQPQHF. CDR3 coding DNA: TGTGCCATCAGTCGGGGGGACAATAGCAATCAGCCCCAGCATTTT.

This chain joins TRBV6-6 and TRBJ1-1, with D unclear. This CDR3 has 13 residues. The germline V gene has CDR1 MNHNY and CDR2 SVGAGI (reference sequence). Between the trimmed V and J ends, which lost 7 bases and 6 bases, there was a span of 15 bases. CDR3 coding DNA: TGTGCCAGCACCCCCGGGGTTCGGGCTGAAGCTTTCTTT. Amino acid sequence: CASTPGVRAEAFF.

The chain is built from TRBV21-1 and TRBJ1-4; the DNA was not used to check the table's D call, TRBD1. TRBV21-1 is assigned pseudogene status. This CDR3 contains 17 residues. CDR3 DNA: TGTGCCAGCAGCAAAGAGGGGACAGGGGGCCGAAATGAAAAACTGTTTTTT. This gives the protein CASSKEGTGGRNEKLFF.

This chain links TRBV7-9 with TRBJ2-1, with 7 bases identical to TRBD1. The CDR3 is 16 amino acids. Germline CDR1 SEHNR, CDR2 FQNEAQ (reference sequence). Losses at the gene ends were 2 bases for V and 7 bases for J; bases not matched to a gene: 11. CDR3 in amino acids: CASSLKPGQRLNEQFF. CDR3 DNA: TGTGCCAGCAGCTTAAAGCCGGGACAGAGACTAAATGAGCAGTTCTTC. The whole variable domain, filled in from reference TRBV7-9 and TRBJ2-1, reads DTGVSQNPRHKITKRGQNVTFRCDPISEHNRLYWYRQTLGQGPEFLTYFQNEAQLEKSRLLSDRFSAERPKGSFSTLEIQRTEQGDSAMYLCASSLKPGQRLNEQFFGPGTRLTVL.

The V gene is TRBV20-1, the J gene TRBJ2-5; 11 positions agree with TRBD1. Germline CDR1 DFQATT, CDR2 SNEGSKA (reference sequence). The CDR3 runs to 15 residues. Trimming took 5 bases from V and 5 from J; bases not matched to a gene: 10. CDR3 bases: TGCAGTGCTTCACCTCGGACAGGGGGCGGGGAGACCCAGTACTTC. Translation gives CSASPRTGGGETQYF.

This chain links TRBV29-1 with TRBJ2-1; possible D gene TRBD2, 5 bases. The end of the DNA fits TRBJ2-7 better, so the J call may be wrong. The length of the CDR3 is 14 residues. Germline V gene sequence: CDR1 SQVTM, CDR2 ANQGSEA. DNA for the CDR3: TGCAGCGTTGAAGAGGGGAGAGGCTACAATGAGCAGTACTTC. Protein: CSVEEGRGYNEQYF.

The chain recombines TRBV7-2 with TRBJ2-1; D possibly matches TRBD1 or TRBD2 (5 bases each). The DNA end favors TRBJ2-7, so the J call may be wrong. CDR3 length: 17 residues. Germline CDR1 and CDR2: SGHTA and FQGNSA. CDR3 sequence: CASSLVGSVGAYNEQYF. Written as DNA, the CDR3 is TGTGCCAGCAGCTTAGTTGGGAGCGTTGGGGCGTACAATGAGCAGTACTTC.

The chain links TRBV12-3 or TRBV12-4 to TRBJ1-4; no clear D. The CDR3 sequence is 13 residues long. V dropped 3 bases and J dropped 7 bases, with 9 bases sitting between them. For the CDR3, the DNA is TGTGCCAGCAGTTTTCCGGGGATTGAAAAACTGTTTTTT. Its protein is CASSFPGIEKLFF.

V gene TRBV25-1 combines with J gene TRBJ1-5, with D unclear. The V gene's germline CDR1 is MGHDK and CDR2 SYGVNS. V was cut by 4 bases and J by 3 bases, with 13 bases left in between. There are 15 residues in the CDR3. The CDR3 nucleotides are TGTGCCAGCAGTGCCTCCGGCAGCTACAATCAGCCCCAGCATTTT. Translating gives CASSASGSYNQPQHF.

The rearrangement joins TRBV7-2 to TRBJ1-2, with D unresolved. Germline loops: CDR1 SGHTA, CDR2 FQGNSA. Deletions cut 2 bases from V and 8 bases from J, with 12 bases between. The CDR3 length is 13 residues. The CDR3 nucleotides read TGTGCCAGCAGCTTAAGGGCAGGTCGCGGCTACACCTTC. Its translation is CASSLRAGRGYTF.

The CDR3 DNA reads TGTGCCAGCAGTTTTTCCGATCTGATCCGGGACAGGGTCCCCATTGTGAAAACTTTCTTT. This codes for CASSFSDLIRDRVPIVKTFF. The V and J genes are TRBV12-3 or TRBV12-4 and TRBJ1-1, with 9 bases fitting TRBD1. CDR3 length: 20 amino acids. After removal of 3 bases from V and 12 bases from J, the junction contained 29 bases not matched to a gene.

The chain recombines TRBV6-4 with TRBJ2-1; D is undetermined. This CDR3 is 16 amino acids long. CDR1 and CDR2 (germline): MRHNA, SNTAGT. Trimming removed 3 bases from V and 0 bases from J, with 12 bases in between. CDR3 DNA: TGTGCCAGCAGTGAAACCAGCCGGAGCTCCTACAATGAGCAGTTCTTC. This codes for CASSETSRSSYNEQFF.

This clonotype has just a few counts. V is TRBV20-1 and J is TRBJ2-5; TRBD1 might be the D (5 bases). This CDR3 has 12 amino acids. Germline V gene sequence: CDR1 DFQATT, CDR2 SNEGSKA (reference sequence). V was cut by 6 bases and J by 1 base, with 9 bases left in between. DNA for the CDR3: TGCAGTGCGAAGGGGTCCCAAGAGACCCAGTACTTC. As protein: CSAKGSQETQYF.

Only a few counts were recorded for this clonotype. The chain carries TRBV7-9 and TRBJ1-4; D remains unclear. This CDR3 spans 17 amino acids. Germline CDR1 is SEHNR and CDR2 is FQNEAQ (reference sequence). V lost 4 bases to trimming and J lost 5 bases, with 20 bases between them. This CDR3 is CASSSSERRRENEKLFF. DNA of the CDR3: TGTGCCAGCAGCTCTTCAGAACGACGGAGGGAAAATGAAAAACTGTTTTTT.

The chain recombines TRBV7-2 with TRBJ1-2; tentatively, D is TRBD1 (6 bases). Per the germline V gene, CDR1 is SGHTA and CDR2 is FQGNSA. V was shortened by 5 bases and J by 1 base, with 14 bases between the two germline ends. The CDR3 spans 15 residues. CDR3 nucleotides: TGTGCCAGCAGCCCCAGGGACAAATTTAACTATGGCTACACCTTC. This gives the protein CASSPRDKFNYGYTF.

The gene calls are TRBV5-1 and TRBJ2-3; weak D call: TRBD1 (6 bases). The CDR3 spans 17 residues. V lost 7 bases and J lost 3, with 24 bases in between. Germline assignment: CDR1 SGHRS and CDR2 YFSETQ. CDR3 DNA sequence: TGCGCCAGCTTTACGGGGACAATCCCCCTTCCGACAGATACGCAGTATTTT. Protein product: CASFTGTIPLPTDTQYF.

The table lists this clonotype with a few counts. This chain uses TRBV10-3 with TRBJ1-1; D uncertain. The germline CDR1 and CDR2 sequences are ENHRY and SYGVKD. The CDR3 is 14 residues long. V lost 11 bases, J lost 3 bases, and 19 bases lay in between. The CDR3 bases are TGTGCCTCGATGGGGTTTCGGTGGGACACTGAAGCTTTCTTT. Its protein is CASMGFRWDTEAFF.

The rearrangement uses TRBV14 and TRBJ1-2, with TRBD1 identical over 7 bases. V was pared by 4 bases and J by 0 bases, with 14 bases of the junction left unmatched. CDR1 is SGHDN and CDR2 is FVKESK in the germline V gene. The CDR3 runs to 18 residues. CDR3 protein: CASSPNWDRFFPNYGYTF. DNA of the CDR3: TGTGCCAGCAGCCCCAATTGGGACAGATTCTTCCCTAACTATGGCTACACCTTC.

This clonotype was recorded only once. The genes are TRBV20-1 and TRBJ2-4, with a weak D call TRBD2 (6 bases). The ends were cut back, 3 bases at V and 0 bases at J, with 12 bases in the middle. The CDR3 loop spans 15 amino acids. Germline V gives CDR1 DFQATT, CDR2 SNEGSKA (reference sequence). The CDR3 region is CSARMGGIAKNIQYF. The CDR3, as DNA: TGCAGTGCTAGGATGGGGGGAATAGCCAAAAACATTCAGTACTTC.

The chain employs TRBV12-3 or TRBV12-4 and TRBJ2-2, with D unclear. Trimming left V 5 bases short and J 4 bases short, with 8 bases between. CDR3 size: 13 residues. CDR3 nucleotide sequence: TGTGCCAGCAGTCCTGATCGCACCGGGGAGCTGTTTTTT. Translating gives CASSPDRTGELFF.

Note on this clonotype: A read error is possible here, since a much larger clone lies one base away. The chain employs TRBV27 and TRBJ2-1; 7 nucleotides align to TRBD1. The tail of the sequence fits TRBJ2-7 better, so the J call may be wrong. The V gene's germline CDR1 is MNHEY and CDR2 SMNVEV (reference sequence). This CDR3 is 17 amino acids long. The CDR3 is CASSFRQGRVLYNEQYF. The CDR3 coding sequence is TGTGCCAGCAGTTTTCGACAGGGTAGAGTACTTTACAATGAGCAGTACTTC.

This chain connects TRBV2 to TRBJ2-5, with D uncertain. Per germline, CDR1 SNHLY and CDR2 FYNNEI. V was pared by 4 bases and J by 11 bases, with 14 bases between. This CDR3 region has 12 residues. CDR3 region: CASSGDYNEQYF. The CDR3 nucleotides are TGTGCCAGCAGTGGAGATTACAATGAGCAGTACTTC.

This clonotype has just one count. V is TRBV19 and J is TRBJ1-5; TRBD1 matches at 8 bases. This CDR3 region has 15 residues. The junction had 12 bases not matched to a gene; V was cut back by 5 bases and J by 9 bases. Germline V gene sequence: CDR1 LNHDA, CDR2 SQIVND (reference sequence). The CDR3 reads CASSGTGPFDRPQHF. For the CDR3, the DNA is TGTGCCAGTAGTGGGACAGGACCTTTTGATCGGCCCCAGCATTTT.

The chain carries TRBV27 and TRBJ1-2; a possible D gene is TRBD1 (5 bases). Germline lookup yields CDR1 MNHEY and CDR2 SMNVEV (reference sequence). This CDR3 region has 14 residues. V was clipped by 5 bases and J by 7 bases, with 17 bases between them. The CDR3 here is CASSPAGPGGGYTF. The CDR3 region has the DNA TGTGCCAGCAGTCCCGCGGGACCCGGCGGTGGCTACACCTTC.

The sample holds a few counts of this clonotype. The chain joins TRBV4-1 to TRBJ1-1; perhaps TRBD1 as D (5 bases). Between the trimmed V and J ends, which lost 2 bases and 6 bases, there was a span of 13 bases. Germline CDR1 reads MGHRA; CDR2 reads YSYEKL. The CDR3 has 14 residues. In DNA form, the CDR3 reads TGCGCCAGCAGCCAAACCAGGGAGCGGGCTGAAGCTTTCTTT. Its protein product is CASSQTRERAEAFF.